The next 22 T cell receptor beta chains were all read from a single sample in a study of blood T cell repertoires in COVID-19. Using immunoSEQ multiplex PCR, the repertoire was profiled, and TCRdb retains in-frame clones only, with some absent. The data show 200,000 to 250,000 clones, 88% seen once. The sample was PBMCs or T cells enriched from blood (not recorded which). Receptors originate from a woman between 25 and 40 years old who had been exposed to COVID-19.

This clone was found once. The chain is built from TRBV10-3 and TRBJ1-4, with no clear D. V lost 3 bases and J lost 7, with 15 bases in between. CDR1 is ENHRY, CDR2 SYGVKD, per germline. The CDR3 runs 15 residues. CDR3 nucleotide sequence: TGTGCCATCAGTGAAGAGGCGGGGAAGGGTGAAAAACTGTTTTTT. Translated: CAISEEAGKGEKLFF.

This chain links TRBV19 with TRBJ1-4, with a tentative D call TRBD1 (5 bases). CDR1 LNHDA and CDR2 SQIVND come from the germline V gene (reference sequence). V lost 6 bases and J lost 5, with 13 bases in between. The CDR3 sequence is 14 residues long. For the CDR3, the DNA is TGTGCCAGTAGCCAATGGGGCCTCAATGAAAAACTGTTTTTT. Amino acid sequence: CASSQWGLNEKLFF.

The chain uses TRBV6-5 and TRBJ1-5, with D hard to call. Germline CDR1 reads MNHEY; CDR2 reads SVGAGI. The V end was cut by 0 bases, the J end by 15 bases, with 15 bases between. The CDR3 spans 13 residues. As DNA, the CDR3 is TGTGCCAGCAGTTACTCCCGTTTGAGCACCCCGCATTTT. It specifies CASSYSRLSTPHF.

This clone was recorded once. The chain recombines TRBV25-1 with TRBJ2-5; tentatively, D is TRBD1 (5 bases). Trimming took off 3 bases at V and 1 base at J, with 6 bases between the two ends. This CDR3 region has 13 residues. Germline V gives CDR1 MGHDK, CDR2 SYGVNS. The CDR3 sequence is CASSDDSQETQYF. For the CDR3, the DNA is TGTGCCAGCAGTGACGACAGCCAAGAGACCCAGTACTTC.

The gene calls are TRBV28 and TRBJ1-6, with TRBD1 identical over 7 bases. Per the germline V gene, CDR1 is MDHEN and CDR2 is SYDVKM. J lost 7 bases, V lost 6 bases, and 6 bases had no gene match. The CDR3 is 14 residues long. CDR3 in DNA: TGTGCCAGCAGACGAGGGGGCAGGAATTCACCCCTCCACTTT. This codes for CASRRGGRNSPLHF.

The chain employs TRBV11-2 and TRBJ2-7; 10 bases align to TRBD1. Germline loops: CDR1 SGHAT, CDR2 FQNNGV. The V gene end was trimmed by 6 bases and the J gene end by 2 bases; junction bases not matched to a gene: 7. There are 15 residues in the CDR3. The CDR3 loop reads CASRPPGTGAYEQYF. Here the CDR3 DNA reads TGTGCCAGCAGACCACCCGGGACAGGGGCCTACGAGCAGTACTTC.

The V and J genes are TRBV10-3 and TRBJ2-1; 8 bases match TRBD1. The junction had 3 bases not matched to a gene; V was cut back by 4 bases and J by 7 bases. Germline CDR1 ENHRY, CDR2 SYGVKD. This CDR3 has 13 residues. Here the CDR3 DNA reads TGTGCCATCAGTGCTGACAGGGGTAATGAGCAGTTCTTC. Amino acids: CAISADRGNEQFF.

The chain is built from TRBV24-1 and TRBJ2-5, with D tentatively TRBD1 (5 bases). The CDR3 totals 17 residues. CDR1 and CDR2 from the germline V gene are KGHDR and SFDVKD. Deletions cut 5 bases from V and 1 base from J, with 19 bases between. DNA for the CDR3: TGTGCCACCAGTGTTAGGCCTCTGGACATGTTCCAAGAGACCCAGTACTTC. Translating gives CATSVRPLDMFQETQYF.

CDR3 sequence reads: CSAPLLGGPYNEQFF. CDR3 DNA: TGCAGCGCCCCCCTTCTGGGGGGGCCCTACAATGAGCAGTTCTTC. The rearrangement links TRBV29-1 to TRBJ2-1, with D maybe TRBD2 (7 bases). V was cut by 7 bases and J by 2 bases, with 18 bases left in between. CDR1 SQVTM and CDR2 ANQGSEA come from the germline V gene. The CDR3 is made up of 15 amino acids.

V and J are TRBV6-5 and TRBJ2-7, with D tentatively TRBD2 (6 bases). V gave up 2 bases and J gave up 5 bases, with 13 bases separating them. The CDR3 consists of 14 residues. The germline V gene has CDR1 MNHEY and CDR2 SVGAGI. Written as DNA, the CDR3 is TGTGCCAGCAGTTACCAGCGGAGGGACCACGAGCAGTACTTC. Its translation is CASSYQRRDHEQYF.

This sequence joins TRBV4-1 and TRBJ1-1; the D gene is possibly TRBD1 (6 bases). This CDR3 is 14 amino acids long. V was cut by 6 bases and J by 5 bases, with 16 bases left in between. Germline assignment: CDR1 MGHRA and CDR2 YSYEKL. The CDR3 nucleotides read TGCGCCAGCAGTCCAGGACAGTTCTGGACTGAAGCTTTCTTT. Its translation: CASSPGQFWTEAFF.

The chain couples TRBV6-4 to TRBJ1-6; TRBD1 is a possible D gene (5 bases). Trimming stripped 1 base from V and 9 bases from J, with 13 bases between. CDR3 length: 15 residues. The germline V gene encodes CDR1 MRHNA and CDR2 SNTAGT. CDR3: CASSDFRTFSSPLHF. CDR3 nucleotide sequence: TGTGCCAGCAGTGACTTCCGGACATTTAGTTCACCCCTCCACTTT.

The rearrangement uses TRBV10-2 and TRBJ1-6, with D maybe TRBD1 (6 bases). Germline CDR1 and CDR2: WSHSY and SAAADI. The CDR3 contains 13 residues. V lost 8 bases to trimming and J lost 7 bases, with 12 bases between them. The CDR3 nucleotides read TGCGCCAGCCGGGGTCAGGGGAATTCACCCCTCCACTTT. This translates into CASRGQGNSPLHF.

The chain recombines TRBV19 with TRBJ1-5, with 10 positions matching TRBD1. J lost 6 bases, V lost 4 bases, and 9 bases had no gene match. Germline V gene sequence: CDR1 LNHDA, CDR2 SQIVND (reference sequence). There are 16 residues in the CDR3. The CDR3 loop reads CASSNRDRGTRQPQHF. DNA of the CDR3: TGTGCCAGTAGTAATCGGGACAGGGGTACGCGTCAGCCCCAGCATTTT.

The rearrangement links TRBV4-1 to TRBJ1-5, with a weak D call TRBD1 (5 bases). The V end was cut by 1 base, the J end by 4 bases, with 11 bases between. CDR1 is MGHRA, CDR2 YSYEKL, per germline. The CDR3 totals 15 residues. CDR3 amino acids: CASSQVSGGNQPQHF. In DNA form, the CDR3 reads TGCGCCAGCAGCCAAGTGTCTGGGGGGAATCAGCCCCAGCATTTT.

The gene calls are TRBV9 and TRBJ2-1, with 7 bases aligning to TRBD2. V lost 0 bases, J lost 3 bases, and 6 bases stayed unmatched. The CDR3 contains 16 residues. The germline V gene encodes CDR1 SGDLS and CDR2 YYNGEE. The CDR3 DNA is TGTGCCAGCAGCGTAGAGGATTCTAGCGGCTACAATGAGCAGTTCTTC. Its translation is CASSVEDSSGYNEQFF.

This clone appeared once. The gene calls are TRBV9 and TRBJ2-2; 14 bases fit TRBD2. The CDR3 is 16 residues long. CDR1 is SGDLS, CDR2 YYNGEE, per germline. The V segment lost 3 bases and the J segment 6 bases; nucleotides outside the gene matches: 4. The CDR3 DNA follows: TGTGCCAGCAGCGGGACTAGCGGGAGGTTGGCCGGGGAGCTGTTTTTT. It yields the protein CASSGTSGRLAGELFF.

The CDR3 here is CASSEGAIYGYTF. The CDR3 bases are TGTGCCAGCAGTGAAGGAGCGATCTATGGCTACACCTTC. The V call is TRBV2, the J call TRBJ1-2; D is ambiguous. The V end lost 1 base, the J end lost 4 bases, and 7 bases lay between the germline ends. CDR3 length: 13 residues. Germline CDR1 reads SNHLY; CDR2 reads FYNNEI. Full variable domain (missing parts from reference TRBV2 and TRBJ1-2): EPEVTQTPSHQVTQMGQEVILRCVPISNHLYFYWYRQILGQKVEFLVSFYNNEISEKSEIFDDQFSVERPDGSNFTLKIRSTKLEDSAMYFCASSEGAIYGYTFGSGTRLTVV.

This chain connects TRBV30 to TRBJ1-5, with D uncertain. This CDR3 region has 14 residues. The germline V and J ends were trimmed by 0 bases and 7 bases, with 13 bases remaining between them. Germline V gene lookup returns CDR1 GTSNPN and CDR2 SVGIG (reference sequence). The CDR3 reads CAWSVGGIGQPQHF. The CDR3 DNA reads as TGTGCCTGGAGTGTTGGAGGTATCGGGCAGCCCCAGCATTTT.

About this clone itself: At one end the junction does not follow the germline gene, possibly because of a read error. This sequence joins TRBV5-1 and TRBJ2-2, with 7 bases identical to TRBD2. Germline V gives CDR1 SGHRS, CDR2 YFSETQ. The CDR3 spans 15 residues. The CDR3 DNA reads TGCGCCAGCAGCGCCCAACTAGCGAATACCGGGGAGCTGTTTTTT. It specifies CASSAQLANTGELFF.

CDR3 DNA sequence: TGTGCCAGCAGCGCCGACCCAGGGGTGGTGGGAAACACCATATATTTT. It codes for CASSADPGVVGNTIYF. The genes are TRBV7-9 and TRBJ1-3; possible D gene TRBD1, 6 bases. CDR3 length equals 16 residues. Trimming pared 5 bases from V and 4 bases from J, leaving 18 bases between. Germline V lookup: CDR1 SEHNR, CDR2 FQNEAQ (reference sequence).

The chain's CDR3 is CASSLVNRGVSDTGELFF. The CDR3 DNA follows: TGTGCCAGCAGCTTAGTTAACAGGGGAGTGTCGGACACCGGGGAGCTGTTTTTT. This chain joins TRBV11-3 and TRBJ2-2; 7 nucleotides align to TRBD1. From germline, CDR1 is SGHNT and CDR2 YENEEA. The ends lost 1 base at V and 3 bases at J; junction bases unmatched: 11. The CDR3 contains 18 residues. Based on the CDR3 plus reference TRBV11-3 and TRBJ2-2, the full variable domain is EAGVVQSPRYKIIEKKQPVAFWCNPISGHNTLYWYLQNLGQGPELLIRYENEEAVDDSQLPKDRFSAERLKGVDSTLKIQPAELGDSAVYLCASSLVNRGVSDTGELFFGEGSRLTVL.